This is a list of T cell receptor beta chains from one sample in a study of T cells in Graves' hyperthyroidism and ophthalmopathy. One entry per CDR3 protein, called by TCRdb with MiXCR from the multiplex PCR reads. The table has some 720,000 distinct CDR3 sequences, about 16% seen once. Sequenced input: blood. Receptors were obtained from a man aged 18 to 30 with Graves' hyperthyroidism. CDR3s include the opening cysteine and the closing phenylalanine or tryptophan. A D gene is named only where the DNA matches it firmly. The size of a clone is reported for some rows only, either as once, few or many, or as a class for expanded clones.

TRBV27	NA	TRBJ2-7	15	NA	CATQSRGRARYEQYF	TGTGCCACCCAATCCAGGGGGAGGGCCAGGTACGAGCAGTACTTC
TRBV4-1	TRBD1	TRBJ1-5	14	NA	CASSSEQGDQPQHF	TGCGCCAGCAGCTCAGAACAGGGGGATCAGCCCCAGCATTTT
TRBV28	NA	TRBJ2-1	13	few	CAIQGGIYNEQFF	TGTGCCATCCAGGGGGGGATCTACAATGAGCAGTTCTTC
TRBV11-2	TRBD1	TRBJ1-1	15	many	CASSAVRGPGTEAFF	TGTGCCAGCAGCGCGGTCAGGGGGCCGGGGACTGAAGCTTTCTTT
TRBV28	TRBD2	TRBJ2-7	15	many	CASSTGLAEAYEQYF	TGTGCCAGCAGTACGGGACTAGCGGAGGCCTACGAGCAGTACTTC
TRBV7-2	NA	TRBJ1-1	14	many	CASGWRGLHTEAFF	TGTGCCAGCGGTTGGAGAGGACTGCACACTGAAGCTTTCTTT
TRBV6-4	NA	TRBJ2-7	15	NA	CASSVGTISAYEQYF	TGTGCCAGCAGTGTAGGGACGATCTCGGCCTACGAGCAGTACTTC
TRBV28	NA	TRBJ1-2	15	NA	CASSSPSAFDYGYTF	TGTGCCAGCAGTTCCCCTTCTGCATTTGACTATGGCTACACCTTC
TRBV20-1	TRBD1	TRBJ2-5	18	NA	CSARDREAPGQGRQTQYF	TGCAGTGCTAGAGATAGGGAGGCGCCGGGACAGGGTCGTCAGACCCAGTACTTC
TRBV11-2	NA	TRBJ1-2	15	NA	CASSLSGSYNYGYTF	TGTGCCAGCAGCTTAAGTGGCAGCTACAACTATGGCTACACCTTC
TRBV20-1	NA	TRBJ2-7	14	NA	CSARRDRTLVEHYF	TGCAGTGCTAGACGAGACAGGACCCTCGTCGAGCATTACTTC
TRBV14	NA	TRBJ2-1	15	many	CASSQVAADRGEQFF	TGTGCCAGCAGCCAAGTAGCGGCGGATAGGGGTGAGCAGTTCTTC
TRBV4-3	NA	TRBJ2-5	16	few	CASSRMLRSSEKTQYF	TGCGCCAGCAGCCGAATGCTACGGTCGTCAGAAAAGACCCAGTACTTC
TRBV18	NA	TRBJ2-6	13	NA	CASSPDSNNVLTF	TGTGCCAGCTCGCCAGACTCCAACAACGTCCTGACTTTC
TRBV5-1	NA	TRBJ2-2	15	many	CASSSQGANTGELFF	TGCGCCAGCAGCTCACAGGGCGCGAACACCGGGGAGCTGTTTTTT
TRBV12-3/TRBV12-4	NA	TRBJ2-7	14	many	CATSEGLRVHEQYF	TGTGCCACCAGCGAGGGCCTAAGGGTCCACGAGCAGTACTTC
TRBV7-2	NA	TRBJ2-7	17	NA	CASSLATSPTPGYEQYF	TGTGCCAGCAGCTTAGCAACCTCACCTACTCCCGGGTACGAGCAGTACTTC
TRBV7-3	TRBD2	TRBJ2-3	16	NA	CASSLGTSGGTDTQYF	TGTGCCAGCAGCTTAGGAACTAGCGGGGGCACAGATACGCAGTATTTT
TRBV5-1	NA	TRBJ2-7	14	once	CASSLGGSYNEQYF	TGCGCCAGCAGCTTGGGGGGGTCCTACAATGAGCAGTACTTC
TRBV9	NA	TRBJ2-5	14	many	CASSPGLREQTQYF	TGTGCCAGCAGCCCAGGGTTGAGGGAGCAGACCCAGTACTTC
TRBV28	NA	TRBJ1-2	15	many	CASSFGALMVEGYTF	TGTGCCAGCAGTTTCGGGGCCCTTATGGTGGAAGGCTACACCTTC
TRBV30	NA	TRBJ1-1	11	many	CAWSVGSEAFF	TGTGCCTGGAGTGTAGGGTCTGAAGCTTTCTTT
TRBV13	TRBD2	TRBJ2-7	15	many	CASSLASGRSYEQYF	TGTGCCAGCAGCTTAGCGAGCGGGAGGAGTTACGAGCAGTACTTC
TRBV5-1	NA	TRBJ2-5	14	NA	CASTSYGTRETQYF	TGCGCCAGCACGAGCTACGGCACCCGGGAGACCCAGTACTTC
TRBV27	NA	TRBJ2-3	14	many	CASSLVGGTDTQYF	TGTGCCAGCAGCTTGGTGGGCGGGACAGATACGCAGTATTTT
TRBV6-1	TRBD1	TRBJ2-1	15	NA	CASSQGQGAYNEQFF	TGTGCCAGCAGCCAAGGACAGGGGGCCTACAATGAGCAGTTCTTC
TRBV20-1	NA	TRBJ2-3	12	many	CSARIYTDTQYF	TGCAGTGCTAGGATCTACACAGATACGCAGTATTTT
TRBV15	NA	TRBJ2-3	15	NA	CATSRGAVSTDTQYF	TGTGCCACCAGCAGAGGGGCGGTATCCACAGATACGCAGTATTTT
TRBV7-2	NA	TRBJ2-1	15	NA	CASSFWTSSYNEQFF	TGTGCCAGCAGCTTCTGGACAAGCTCCTACAATGAGCAGTTCTTC
TRBV3-1	NA	TRBJ1-5	15	few	CASSPAAITNQPQHF	TGTGCCAGCAGCCCAGCCGCGATCACAAATCAGCCCCAGCATTTT
TRBV7-3	NA	TRBJ2-1	15	few	CASSSMGGTYNEQFF	TGTGCCAGCAGCTCCATGGGCGGGACCTACAATGAGCAGTTCTTC
TRBV20-1	TRBD1	TRBJ1-4	15	few	CSARVSGTGREKLFF	TGCAGTGCTAGAGTCTCTGGGACAGGGCGTGAAAAACTGTTTTTT
TRBV19	TRBD2	TRBJ2-7	14	NA	CASSTSGASYEQYF	TGTGCCAGTAGTACCAGCGGGGCGTCCTACGAGCAGTACTTC
TRBV2	TRBD1	TRBJ2-1	15	few	CASSQEGASYNEQFF	TGTGCCAGCAGTCAAGAGGGGGCCTCCTACAATGAGCAGTTCTTC
TRBV29-1	NA	TRBJ1-1	13	many	CSVVTQGGGEAFF	TGCAGCGTTGTTACCCAAGGCGGCGGAGAAGCTTTCTTT
TRBV28	NA	TRBJ2-1	13	many	CASSAHSYNEQFF	TGTGCCAGCAGTGCTCACAGCTACAATGAGCAGTTCTTC
TRBV7-9	NA	TRBJ1-1	14	many	CASSLYGRDTEAFF	TGTGCCAGCAGCTTATACGGAAGGGACACTGAAGCTTTCTTT
TRBV11-1	TRBD1	TRBJ2-1	16	NA	CASSFYPSTGYNEQFF	TGTGCCAGCAGCTTCTATCCCTCGACAGGGTACAATGAGCAGTTCTTC
TRBV30	NA	TRBJ2-7	14	many	CAWRDTSSSYEQYF	TGTGCCTGGCGGGACACTTCCAGCTCCTACGAGCAGTACTTC
TRBV29-1	NA	TRBJ2-3	11	many	CSAVERDTQYF	TGCAGCGCCGTTGAGAGGGATACGCAGTATTTT
TRBV6-1	TRBD1	TRBJ2-3	14	many	CASVKGQGEDTQYF	TGTGCCAGCGTTAAGGGACAGGGAGAAGATACGCAGTATTTT
TRBV29-1	NA	TRBJ1-5	12	few	CSTQQGNQPQHF	TGCAGCACTCAACAGGGTAATCAGCCCCAGCATTTT
TRBV28	TRBD1	TRBJ2-5	14	NA	CASRATGGRETQYF	TGTGCCAGCAGAGCAACAGGGGGAAGGGAGACCCAGTACTTC
TRBV6-2/TRBV6-3	NA	TRBJ1-4	15	NA	CASSYFRATNEKLFF	TGTGCCAGCAGTTATTTCCGTGCAACTAATGAAAAACTGTTTTTT
TRBV6-2/TRBV6-3	TRBD1	TRBJ1-5	15	NA	CASSYSSWPGQGEHF	TGTGCCAGCAGTTACTCCTCTTGGCCGGGACAGGGGGAGCATTTT
TRBV4-2	TRBD2	TRBJ2-2	18	NA	CASSQAGTSGLNTGELFF	TGTGCCAGCAGCCAAGCCGGGACTAGCGGATTGAACACCGGGGAGCTGTTTTTT
TRBV28	TRBD1	TRBJ1-1	16	many	CASSYGTATMNTEAFF	TGTGCCAGCAGCTATGGGACAGCCACAATGAACACTGAAGCTTTCTTT
TRBV28	NA	TRBJ2-1	11	many	CATDRYNEQFF	TGTGCCACCGATCGGTACAATGAGCAGTTCTTC